The rows below give T cell receptor beta chains drawn from one sample of a study of shared clonotypes between healthy human individuals. Using immunoSEQ multiplex PCR, the repertoire was profiled, and TCRdb retains in-frame clones only, with some absent. Counted here are roughly 2.5 million clones, around 90% occurring once; the ten biggest clones make up over 0.12%. The sample consisted of naive CD4+ T cells sorted from blood. The receptors stem from a man younger than 30 in good health. Each CDR3 is given with its conserved first and last residue. Each record gives: CDR3 length, D gene, V gene, J gene, clone size, CDR3 protein, CDR3 DNA. The D gene is left open where the match is weak. Clone size is shown for a subset of rows, as once, few, many or a class of expanded clone.

17,TRBD1,TRBV16,TRBJ1-4,NA,CASSQGFSGTGYEKLFF,TGTGCCAGCAGCCAAGGGTTTTCCGGGACAGGGTATGAAAAACTGTTTTTT
18,NA,TRBV2,TRBJ2-7,NA,CASSDSQVGYKSSYEQYF,TGTGCCAGCAGCGACTCCCAAGTTGGGTATAAGAGCTCCTACGAGCAGTACTTC
16,TRBD2,TRBV6-5,TRBJ2-7,NA,CASSYSSGLGSYEQYF,TGTGCCAGCAGTTACTCCTCCGGACTAGGATCCTACGAGCAGTACTTC
14,NA,TRBV9,TRBJ2-3,once,CASSVGEGTDTQYF,TGTGCCAGCAGCGTAGGGGAGGGCACAGATACGCAGTATTTT
15,TRBD2,TRBV4-3,TRBJ2-2,NA,CASSQDRGGTGELFF,TGCGCCAGCAGCCAAGATCGGGGGGGAACCGGGGAGCTGTTTTTT
16,TRBD1,TRBV6-5,TRBJ1-1,NA,CASSYSIPQGAIEAFF,TGTGCCAGCAGTTACTCGATTCCCCAGGGGGCTATTGAAGCTTTCTTT
17,TRBD1,TRBV7-9,TRBJ1-3,NA,CASSSGTGGVTGNTIYF,TGTGCCAGCAGCTCCGGGACAGGGGGCGTCACTGGAAACACCATATATTTT
13,NA,TRBV10-2,TRBJ1-6,NA,CASKPPANSPLHF,TGCGCCAGCAAACCCCCGGCTAATTCACCCCTCCACTTT
14,NA,TRBV2,TRBJ1-4,NA,CASGEDATNEKLFF,TGTGCCAGCGGGGAAGATGCAACTAATGAAAAACTGTTTTTT
15,NA,TRBV18,TRBJ2-3,NA,CASSPWGKNTDTQYF,TGTGCCAGCTCACCATGGGGGAAAAACACAGATACGCAGTATTTT
15,NA,TRBV6-1,TRBJ2-3,once,CASSPDLRSTDTQYF,TGTGCCAGCAGCCCGGACCTCCGTAGCACAGATACGCAGTATTTT
12,NA,TRBV15,TRBJ2-1,NA,CATSTGYNEQFF,TGTGCCACCAGCACTGGGTACAATGAGCAGTTCTTC
13,NA,TRBV7-6,TRBJ1-1,few,CASSAGLNTEAFF,TGTGCCAGCAGCGCCGGACTGAACACTGAAGCTTTCTTT
13,NA,TRBV5-1,TRBJ1-5,NA,CASSLGVNQPQHF,TGCGCCAGCAGCTTGGGGGTCAATCAGCCCCAGCATTTT
15,NA,TRBV21-1,TRBJ2-3,NA,CASSKNPGGTDTQYF,TGTGCCAGCAGCAAAAACCCCGGAGGCACAGATACGCAGTATTTT
14,NA,TRBV5-1,TRBJ2-5,NA,CASSPLGFQETQYF,TGCGCCAGCAGCCCCTTGGGCTTCCAAGAGACCCAGTACTTC
13,TRBD1,TRBV11-2,TRBJ2-1,NA,CASSRGQQREQFF,TGTGCCAGCAGCCGGGGACAGCAGCGGGAGCAGTTCTTC
18,TRBD1,TRBV7-2,TRBJ1-6,NA,CASSLVSGQGAYNSPLHF,TGTGCCAGCAGCTTAGTATCAGGACAGGGAGCCTATAATTCACCCCTCCACTTT
13,NA,TRBV6-5,TRBJ1-4,NA,CASRGTKWEKLFF,TGTGCCAGCAGAGGGACAAAATGGGAAAAACTGTTTTTT
14,NA,TRBV5-1,TRBJ1-1,NA,CASKRGAEFTEAFF,TGCGCCAGCAAAAGGGGGGCAGAGTTCACTGAAGCTTTCTTT
14,NA,TRBV5-1,TRBJ2-7,NA,CASSRPELSYEQYF,TGCGCCAGCAGCCGCCCGGAGCTCTCCTACGAGCAGTACTTC
16,TRBD2,TRBV9,TRBJ2-2,NA,CASSVEGRGDTGELFF,TGTGCCAGCAGCGTAGAAGGACGGGGGGACACCGGGGAGCTGTTTTTT
12,NA,TRBV19,TRBJ1-2,NA,CASSTSWRGYTF,TGTGCCAGTAGTACATCATGGCGTGGCTACACCTTC
12,NA,TRBV28,TRBJ1-2,NA,CASSLRTLDYTF,TGTGCCAGCAGTTTAAGAACTCTCGACTACACCTTC
12,NA,TRBV5-4,TRBJ1-5,NA,CASSIDGQPQHF,TGTGCCAGCAGCATTGACGGCCAGCCCCAGCATTTT
18,TRBD1,TRBV2,TRBJ1-5,once,CASSYPETGGHSNQPQHF,TGTGCCAGCAGCTACCCAGAGACAGGGGGTCATAGCAATCAGCCCCAGCATTTT
16,TRBD1,TRBV7-8,TRBJ2-7,NA,CASSLGQGQGSYEQYF,TGTGCCAGCAGCTTAGGACAGGGACAGGGATCCTACGAGCAGTACTTC
12,NA,TRBV25-1,TRBJ2-1,NA,CASSEWGDEQFF,TGTGCCAGCAGTGAATGGGGGGATGAGCAGTTCTTC
15,NA,TRBV27,TRBJ1-1,once,CASRLDWQLNTEAFF,TGTGCCAGCAGATTGGACTGGCAACTGAACACTGAAGCTTTCTTT
16,TRBD2,TRBV7-2,TRBJ2-7,NA,CASSLSSTGRVYEQYF,TGTGCCAGCAGCTTATCTTCGACCGGGAGGGTCTACGAGCAGTACTTC
12,NA,TRBV28,TRBJ1-2,NA,CASSRPTLGYTF,TGTGCCAGCAGTCGACCCACGCTGGGCTACACCTTC
11,NA,TRBV7-9,TRBJ1-2,NA,CASSYQYGYTF,TGTGCCAGCAGTTACCAGTATGGCTACACCTTC
15,NA,TRBV11-2,TRBJ1-6,NA,CASSPAGPANSPLHF,TGTGCCAGCAGCCCCGCCGGACCGGCCAATTCACCCCTCCACTTT
14,TRBD1,TRBV5-4,TRBJ1-1,once,CASSRTGVNTEAFF,TGTGCCAGCAGCCGTACAGGGGTGAACACTGAAGCTTTCTTT
13,TRBD1,TRBV5-6,TRBJ1-3,NA,CASRTTGVNTIYF,TGTGCCAGCAGGACCACAGGGGTGAACACCATATATTTT
12,NA,TRBV2,TRBJ2-3,NA,CASSQPPDTQYF,TGTGCCAGCAGTCAACCGCCGGATACGCAGTATTTT
14,TRBD1,TRBV10-3,TRBJ1-1,NA,CATLTGGGNTEAFF,TGTGCCACCCTGACAGGGGGCGGAAACACTGAAGCTTTCTTT
15,NA,TRBV6-5,TRBJ1-6,NA,CASAPLKGTDSPLHF,TGTGCCAGCGCTCCCCTCAAGGGTACGGACTCACCCCTCCACTTT
16,NA,TRBV6-5,TRBJ1-5,NA,CASSYSSGVGNQPQHF,TGTGCCAGCAGTTACTCTTCAGGGGTTGGGAATCAGCCCCAGCATTTT
14,TRBD2,TRBV29-1,TRBJ2-1,NA,CSVERAGDHNEQFF,TGCAGCGTTGAGAGGGCGGGGGATCACAATGAGCAGTTCTTC
16,NA,TRBV6-5,TRBJ2-5,once,CASSYVWAFGQETQYF,TGTGCCAGCAGTTACGTCTGGGCTTTCGGGCAAGAGACCCAGTACTTC
13,TRBD2,TRBV2,TRBJ2-2,NA,CASSASGTGELFF,TGTGCCAGCAGTGCTAGCGGGACCGGGGAGCTGTTTTTT
15,NA,TRBV7-9,TRBJ2-5,NA,CASSLAQGGEETQYF,TGTGCCAGCAGCTTAGCGCAAGGAGGGGAGGAGACCCAGTACTTC
14,TRBD1,TRBV28,TRBJ2-7,NA,CASSFWGQGYEQYF,TGTGCCAGCAGTTTTTGGGGACAGGGCTACGAGCAGTACTTC
13,NA,TRBV27,TRBJ1-6,few,CASSLDLNSPLHF,TGTGCCAGCAGTTTGGACTTAAATTCACCCCTCCACTTT
14,NA,TRBV11-2,TRBJ1-2,NA,CASSNGQFNYGYTF,TGTGCCAGCAGCAATGGACAGTTTAACTATGGCTACACCTTC
15,NA,TRBV29-1,TRBJ2-3,NA,CSVWLGGDGADTQYF,TGCAGCGTTTGGTTAGGGGGGGACGGAGCAGATACGCAGTATTTT
16,NA,TRBV5-6,TRBJ2-3,NA,CASSLVPGVVVDTQYF,TGTGCCAGCAGCTTGGTCCCGGGGGTGGTGGTAGATACGCAGTATTTT
16,TRBD2,TRBV4-3,TRBJ2-3,NA,CASSQDAGTRGDTQYF,TGCGCCAGCAGCCAAGATGCGGGGACTAGGGGGGATACGCAGTATTTT
15,NA,TRBV9,TRBJ2-2,NA,CASSVGPGDTGELFF,TGTGCCAGCAGCGTAGGACCGGGAGACACCGGGGAGCTGTTTTTT
11,NA,TRBV2,TRBJ1-1,NA,CASQLNTEAFF,TGTGCCAGCCAACTTAACACTGAAGCTTTCTTT
13,TRBD1,TRBV6-1,TRBJ2-7,once,CASSALTGPEQYF,TGTGCCAGCAGTGCCCTGACAGGGCCTGAGCAGTACTTC
15,NA,TRBV7-2,TRBJ2-7,NA,CASSPRGTDPYEQYF,TGTGCCAGCAGCCCCCGTGGGACTGACCCCTACGAGCAGTACTTC
15,NA,TRBV5-4,TRBJ1-6,few,CASSLPGSGNSPLHF,TGTGCCAGCAGCTTACCAGGGTCTGGGAATTCACCCCTCCACTTT
14,TRBD2,TRBV5-4,TRBJ2-1,NA,CASNSGSGTGEQFF,TGTGCCAGCAACTCAGGTAGCGGGACCGGTGAGCAGTTCTTC
17,NA,TRBV9,TRBJ1-4,NA,CASSPTGRGGQGEKLFF,TGTGCCAGCAGCCCGACGGGGAGGGGCGGGCAGGGTGAAAAACTGTTTTTT
12,NA,TRBV7-2,TRBJ1-1,NA,CASSLVGSEAFF,TGTGCCAGCAGCTTAGTAGGGAGTGAAGCTTTCTTT
10,TRBD1,TRBV19,TRBJ2-5,NA,CASIRGQGYF,TGTGCCAGTATCCGGGGACAGGGCTACTTC
12,NA,TRBV27,TRBJ2-1,once,CASSFLGNEQFF,TGTGCCAGCAGTTTTTTAGGCAATGAGCAGTTCTTC